This TCR beta chain comes out of a study of neurological immune-mediated disorders. Study results and limitations: Phylogenetic grouping assigned the repertoires of 18 of 34 multiple sclerosis patients to a single related-CDR3 cluster, which may represent a signature.

This clonotype was detected many times. Its antigen is unknown. Trimming took 6 bases from V and 4 from J; bases not matched to a gene: 4. The CDR3 covers 13 residues. CDR1 and CDR2 from the germline V gene are MNHNS and SASEGT. TCRdb redid the calling of the 5' RACE reads with MiXCR, one entry per CDR3 protein. The sample consists of approximately 60,000 distinct CDR3 sequences, roughly 3.2% of them appearing once. This clonotype was sampled from a woman aged 25 to 39 with multiple sclerosis. This chain links TRBV6-1 with TRBJ2-5; TRBD1 aligns across 8 bases. The sequenced sample consisted of PBMCs. The CDR3: CASRGGQGETQYF. The CDR3 DNA reads as TGTGCCAGCAGAGGCGGACAGGGAGAGACCCAGTACTTC.